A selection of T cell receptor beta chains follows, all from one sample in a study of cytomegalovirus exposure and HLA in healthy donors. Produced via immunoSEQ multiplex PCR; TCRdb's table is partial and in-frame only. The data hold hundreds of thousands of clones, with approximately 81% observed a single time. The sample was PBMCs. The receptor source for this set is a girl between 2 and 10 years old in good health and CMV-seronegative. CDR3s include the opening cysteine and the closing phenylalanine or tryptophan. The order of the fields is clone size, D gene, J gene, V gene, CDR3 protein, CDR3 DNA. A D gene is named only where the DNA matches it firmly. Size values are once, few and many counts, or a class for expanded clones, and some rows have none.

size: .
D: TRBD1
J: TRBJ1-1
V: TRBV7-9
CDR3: CASSFRTGYTEAFF
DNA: TGTGCCAGCAGCTTCAGGACAGGCTACACTGAAGCTTTCTTT

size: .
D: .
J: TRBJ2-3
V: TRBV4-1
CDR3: CASSQGLGGDTQYF
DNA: TGCGCCAGCAGCCAAGGATTGGGGGGAGATACGCAGTATTTT

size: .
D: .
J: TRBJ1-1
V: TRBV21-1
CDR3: CASPRGCVENTEAFF
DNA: TGTGCCAGCCCAAGGGGCTGTGTTGAAAACACTGAAGCTTTCTTT

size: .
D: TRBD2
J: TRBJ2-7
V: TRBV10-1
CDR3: CASSGSGLGENEQYF
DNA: TGCGCCAGCAGTGGATCGGGACTAGGGGAGAACGAGCAGTACTTC

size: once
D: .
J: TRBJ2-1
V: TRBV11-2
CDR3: CASSDYRGGNEQFF
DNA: TGTGCCAGCAGCGACTACAGGGGGGGCAATGAGCAGTTCTTC

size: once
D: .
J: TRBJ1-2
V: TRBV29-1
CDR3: CSVGGQPVAGGTF
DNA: .

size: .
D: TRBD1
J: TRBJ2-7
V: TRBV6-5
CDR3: CASSRDRVYEQYF
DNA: TGTGCCAGCAGTAGGGACAGGGTTTACGAGCAGTACTTC

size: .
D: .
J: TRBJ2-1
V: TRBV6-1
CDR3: CASSAGLFGSYNEQFF
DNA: TGTGCCAGCAGTGCCGGACTGTTTGGGTCCTACAATGAGCAGTTCTTC

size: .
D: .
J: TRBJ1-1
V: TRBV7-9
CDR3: CASSLAGQNTEAFF
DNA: TGTGCCAGCAGCTTAGCGGGACAAAACACTGAAGCTTTCTTT

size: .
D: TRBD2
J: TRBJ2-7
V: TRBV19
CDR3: CASSAGLAGTYEQYF
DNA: TGTGCCAGTAGTGCGGGACTAGCGGGTACCTACGAGCAGTACTTC

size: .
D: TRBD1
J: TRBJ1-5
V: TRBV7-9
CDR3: CASSYSTGGGQPQHF
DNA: TGTGCCAGCAGCTACTCGACAGGGGGTGGCCAGCCCCAGCATTTT

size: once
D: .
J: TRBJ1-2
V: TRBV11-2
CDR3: CASSLGQPANYGYTF
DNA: TGTGCCAGCAGCTTAGGACAGCCAGCTAACTATGGCTACACCTTC

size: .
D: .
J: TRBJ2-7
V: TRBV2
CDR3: CASSPLQDGTTYEQYF
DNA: TGTGCCAGCAGCCCTCTTCAGGACGGGACAACCTACGAGCAGTACTTC

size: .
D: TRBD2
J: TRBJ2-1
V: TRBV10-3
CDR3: CAISNSGSSYNEQFF
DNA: TGTGCCATCAGTAATAGCGGGAGCTCCTACAATGAGCAGTTCTTC